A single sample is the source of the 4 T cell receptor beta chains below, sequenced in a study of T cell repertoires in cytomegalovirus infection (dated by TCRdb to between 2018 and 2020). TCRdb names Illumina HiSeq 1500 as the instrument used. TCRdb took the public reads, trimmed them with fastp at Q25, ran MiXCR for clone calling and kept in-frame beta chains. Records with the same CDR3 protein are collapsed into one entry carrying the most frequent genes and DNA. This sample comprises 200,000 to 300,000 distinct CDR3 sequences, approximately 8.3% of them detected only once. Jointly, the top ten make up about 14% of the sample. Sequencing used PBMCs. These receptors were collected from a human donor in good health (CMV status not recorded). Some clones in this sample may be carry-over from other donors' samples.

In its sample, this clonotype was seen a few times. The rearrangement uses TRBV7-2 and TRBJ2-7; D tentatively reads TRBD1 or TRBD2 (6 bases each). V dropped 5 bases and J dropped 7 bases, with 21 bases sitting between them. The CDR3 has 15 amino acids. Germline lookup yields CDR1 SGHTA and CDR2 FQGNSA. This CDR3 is CASSPAVGGVSEQYF. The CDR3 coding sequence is TGTGCCAGCAGCCCAGCAGTGGGGGGCGTAAGTGAGCAGTACTTC.

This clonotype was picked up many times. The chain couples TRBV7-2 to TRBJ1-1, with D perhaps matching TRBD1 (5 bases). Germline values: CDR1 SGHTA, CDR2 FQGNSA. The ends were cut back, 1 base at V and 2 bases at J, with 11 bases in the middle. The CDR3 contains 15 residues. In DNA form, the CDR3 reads TGTGCCAGCAGCTTAGAGGGGTTTTCCAACACTGAAGCTTTCTTT. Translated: CASSLEGFSNTEAFF.

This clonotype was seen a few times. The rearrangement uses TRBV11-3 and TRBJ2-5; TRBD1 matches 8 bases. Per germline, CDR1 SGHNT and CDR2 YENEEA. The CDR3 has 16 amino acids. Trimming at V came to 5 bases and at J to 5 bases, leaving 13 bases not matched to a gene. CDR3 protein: CASSPRDRHSGETQYF. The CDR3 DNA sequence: TGTGCCAGCAGCCCCCGGGACAGGCACTCCGGGGAGACCCAGTACTTC.

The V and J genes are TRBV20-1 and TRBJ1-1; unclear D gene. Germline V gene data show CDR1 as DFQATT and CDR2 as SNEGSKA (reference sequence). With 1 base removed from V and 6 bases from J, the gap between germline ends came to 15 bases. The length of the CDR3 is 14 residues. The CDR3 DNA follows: TGCAGTGCTAGAGGTAACCTCGGAGACTCTGAAGCTTTCTTT. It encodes CSARGNLGDSEAFF.